The 8 T cell receptor beta chains presented below share a single source sample, sequenced in a study of molecular identifiers for immune sequencing clone quantification. Each CDR3 protein is one row after TCRdb ran MiXCR on the PCR reads. The repertoire holds about 640,000 distinct CDR3 sequences, about 20% seen once, with roughly 0.83% in the top ten. Sequencing was performed on naive CD8+ T cells from blood, with Jurkat cell RNA spiked in. Documented subset: FACS-sorted CD8+CD4-CCR7+CD45RA+ naive T cells. The receptors shown here come from a human donor in good health. Some libraries in this study had Jurkat cell RNA spiked in.

Worth noting for this clonotype: A much larger clone differs from this one at a single base, so this may be a read error. The chain recombines TRBV4-1 with TRBJ1-1, with TRBD1 identical over 9 bases. The CDR3 has 15 residues. The germline V gene has CDR1 MGHRA and CDR2 YSYEKL. CDR3: CASSPWTGENTEASF. CDR3 nucleotide sequence: TGCGCCAGCAGCCCATGGACAGGGGAGAACACTGAAGCTTCCTTT.

In its sample, this clonotype was seen many times. The genes are TRBV6-5 and TRBJ1-5, with unresolved D. This CDR3 has 16 residues. The V end lost 5 bases, the J end lost 2 bases, and 16 bases lay between the germline ends. Germline V lookup: CDR1 MNHEY, CDR2 SVGAGI. The CDR3 region is CASSQTLGVGNQPQHF. Here the CDR3 DNA reads TGTGCCAGCAGTCAAACTCTTGGGGTGGGCAATCAGCCCCAGCATTTT.

The table lists this clonotype with many counts. V is TRBV10-2 and J is TRBJ2-4, with no clear D. Trimming removed 2 bases from V and 5 bases from J, with 7 bases in between. The CDR3 spans 13 residues. The germline V gene has CDR1 WSHSY and CDR2 SAAADI. This chain's CDR3 is CASSEGRENIQYF. The CDR3 DNA reads TGCGCCAGCAGTGAGGGGCGCGAAAACATTCAGTACTTC.

This clonotype was detected only a few times. CDR3 residues: CSVISGGANVLTF. The CDR3 coding sequence is TGCAGCGTTATCTCTGGCGGGGCCAACGTCCTGACTTTC. V gene TRBV29-1 combines with J gene TRBJ2-6; D is ambiguous. This CDR3 region has 13 residues. V was trimmed by 5 bases and J by 4 bases, leaving 9 bases between them. CDR1 and CDR2 (germline): SQVTM, ANQGSEA.

Only a few counts were recorded for this clonotype. The V call is TRBV10-1, the J call TRBJ2-3, with TRBD1 matching 9 bases. V trimming: 5 bases; J trimming: 4 bases; junction bases outside the gene matches: 7. CDR3 length: 15 residues. The germline V gene encodes CDR1 WNHNN and CDR2 SYGVQD (reference sequence). CDR3 residues: CASSTGQGNSDTQYF. The CDR3, as DNA: TGCGCCAGCAGTACGGGACAGGGAAATTCAGATACGCAGTATTTT.

As to this clonotype: A much larger clone differs from this one at a single base, so this may be a read error. The chain has TRBV19 and TRBJ2-2; a possible D gene is TRBD2 (5 bases). CDR3 length: 13 residues. CDR1 is LNHDA, CDR2 SQIVND, per germline (reference sequence). In DNA, the CDR3 is TGTGCCAGTAGCTGGGCTAGTGCCGGGGAGCCGTTTTTT. Translation gives CASSWASAGEPFF.

This clonotype was seen at least ten times. The chain recombines TRBV27 with TRBJ2-7, with 9 bases fitting TRBD1. This CDR3 contains 15 residues. The germline V gene encodes CDR1 MNHEY and CDR2 SMNVEV (reference sequence). V lost 5 bases to trimming and J lost 0 bases; unmatched junction nucleotides: 5. CDR3 DNA sequence: TGTGCCAGCAGTGTAACGGGACAGGGCTCCTACGAGCAGTACTTC. Residues: CASSVTGQGSYEQYF.

On this clonotype: A much larger clone differs from this one at a single base, so this may be a read error. The chain couples TRBV4-1 to TRBJ2-7; maybe TRBD1 (5 bases). The CDR3 covers 15 residues. In germline, CDR1 is MGHRA, CDR2 YSYEKL. The CDR3 loop reads CAGSQERQSSYEQYF. The DNA of the CDR3 is TGCGCCGGCAGCCAAGAGAGACAGAGCTCCTACGAGCAGTACTTC.